The 25 T cell receptor beta chains listed next were all sequenced from one sample in a study of identical twins. TCRdb re-derived calls from the 5' RACE reads in MiXCR, one entry per CDR3 protein. Of more than 400,000 distinct CDR3 sequences listed, 13% to 15% are singletons. The same specimen was also included in a second study, on yellow fever vaccine responses in identical twins.

Sequencing was done on a sample of CD4+ T cells sorted from blood. All receptors derive from a young woman in good health.

This rearrangement joins TRBV27 to TRBJ2-3, with D tentatively TRBD1 (5 bases). The length of the CDR3 is 14 residues. Germline CDR1 MNHEY, CDR2 SMNVEV (reference sequence). The V end lost 2 bases, the J end lost 4 bases, and 10 bases lay between the germline ends. The CDR3 is CASSLGPRADTQYF. CDR3 coding DNA: TGTGCCAGCAGTTTAGGTCCCAGGGCAGATACGCAGTATTTT.

Written as DNA, the CDR3 is TGCGCCAGCAGTCTGGGGGGAAAGTACGAGCAGTACTTC. Translation: CASSLGGKYEQYF. The chain is built from TRBV5-1 and TRBJ2-7; D perhaps matches TRBD2 (6 bases). Germline V lookup: CDR1 SGHRS, CDR2 YFSETQ. Trimming removed 5 bases at V and 4 bases at J, with 13 bases between. The CDR3 sequence is 13 residues long.

The rearrangement joins TRBV24-1 to TRBJ2-1, with 14 bases lining up with TRBD2. Trimming at V came to 5 bases and at J to 3 bases, leaving 11 bases not matched to a gene. CDR1 and CDR2 (germline): KGHDR, SFDVKD. The CDR3 runs to 19 residues. The CDR3 loop reads CATSGLTGTSGRGYNEQFF. The CDR3 nucleotides read TGTGCCACCAGTGGTTTAACCGGGACTAGCGGGAGAGGCTACAATGAGCAGTTCTTC.

This clonotype occurred a few times. The CDR3 is CSANRLAGGSSYNEQFF. The CDR3, as DNA: TGCAGTGCCAATCGACTAGCGGGAGGCAGCTCCTACAATGAGCAGTTCTTC. V usage is TRBV20-1 and J usage is TRBJ2-1, with TRBD2 matching 13 bases. Unmatched junction bases numbered 8, after V lost 6 bases and J lost 0 bases. This CDR3 comprises 17 residues. Germline V lookup: CDR1 DFQATT, CDR2 SNEGSKA (reference sequence).

The genes are TRBV23-1 and TRBJ1-3; D remains ambiguous. TRBV23-1 counts as an open reading frame of uncertain function. CDR3 size: 16 residues. Trimming removed 1 base at V and 0 bases at J, with 10 bases between. CDR3 amino acids: CASSQWPQVSGNTIYF. CDR3 nucleotide sequence: TGCGCCAGCAGTCAATGGCCGCAGGTCTCTGGAAACACCATATATTTT.

This rearrangement joins TRBV7-6 to TRBJ2-1; no definite D call. V lost 1 base, J lost 6 bases, and 13 bases lay in between. The CDR3 spans 15 residues. Germline-derived CDR1 and CDR2 are SGHVS and FNYEAQ. The CDR3 is CASSLGTLDLNEQFF. The CDR3 DNA is TGTGCCAGCAGCTTAGGTACCCTGGACCTCAATGAGCAGTTCTTC.

This clonotype appeared many times. V is TRBV2 and J is TRBJ2-3; 9 bases match TRBD2. Germline V CDR1 and CDR2: SNHLY, FYNNEI. V shed 6 bases, J shed 1 base, and the junction held 2 bases outside the gene matches. This CDR3 spans 14 amino acids. This CDR3 reads CASSRTSGTDTQYF. The CDR3 DNA is TGTGCCAGCAGCCGGACTAGCGGCACAGATACGCAGTATTTT.

This clonotype was seen only a few times. V is TRBV18 and J is TRBJ2-7, with D tentatively TRBD1 or TRBD2 (5 bases each). The V end was cut by 3 bases, the J end by 4 bases, with 19 bases between. CDR3 length: 16 residues. The V gene's germline CDR1 is KGHSH and CDR2 LQKENI. CDR3 loop: CASSPLEGPPLYEQYF. Here the CDR3 DNA reads TGTGCCAGCTCACCTCTTGAGGGACCACCTTTGTACGAGCAGTACTTC.

This chain joins TRBV19 and TRBJ1-6; D perhaps matches TRBD1 (5 bases). Germline V gives CDR1 LNHDA, CDR2 SQIVND (reference sequence). This CDR3 has 15 amino acids. V dropped 0 bases and J dropped 8 bases, with 11 bases sitting between them. CDR3 in amino acids: CASSIEGGMDSPLHF. In DNA form, the CDR3 reads TGTGCCAGTAGTATAGAGGGGGGGATGGATTCACCCCTCCACTTT.

This clonotype was recorded many times. V and J are TRBV9 and TRBJ1-1, with unresolved D. Trimming removed 0 bases at V and 6 bases at J, with 15 bases between. Germline CDR1 is SGDLS and CDR2 is YYNGEE. The CDR3 has 15 amino acids. Here the CDR3 reads CASSVVPGRDAEAFF. In DNA, the CDR3 is TGTGCCAGCAGCGTAGTTCCGGGCCGAGACGCTGAAGCTTTCTTT.

This clonotype appeared a few times. CDR3 amino acids: CASSPQGGHTGELFF. The CDR3 DNA sequence: TGCGCCAGCAGCCCCCAGGGTGGGCACACCGGGGAGCTGTTTTTT. This rearrangement joins TRBV5-1 to TRBJ2-2, with a possible D match to TRBD1 (5 bases). V lost 4 bases and J lost 3, with 13 bases in between. The CDR3 is 15 amino acids. The germline V gene has CDR1 SGHRS and CDR2 YFSETQ. Using reference TRBV5-1 and TRBJ2-2 for the parts outside the CDR3, the full variable domain is KAGVTQTPRYLIKTRGQQVTLSCSPISGHRSVSWYQQTPGQGLQFLFEYFSETQRNKGNFPGRFSGRQFSNSRSEMNVSTLELGDSALYLCASSPQGGHTGELFFGEGSRLTVL.

This chain links TRBV7-3 with TRBJ2-1; 12 positions agree with TRBD2. V trimming: 1 base; J trimming: 4 bases; junction bases outside the gene matches: 17. CDR1 and CDR2 (germline): SGHTA, FQGTGA. The CDR3 sequence is 21 residues long. In DNA, the CDR3 is TGTGCCAGCAGCTTAATGGGGCCAGGGGGGCGACTAGCGGGGGTTTACAATGAGCAGTTCTTC. As protein: CASSLMGPGGRLAGVYNEQFF.

The CDR3 loop is CASSSTGGLAGGSGELFF. CDR3 sequence (DNA): TGTGCCAGCAGCTCCACGGGGGGACTAGCGGGAGGTAGCGGGGAGCTGTTTTTT. The chain links TRBV7-3 to TRBJ2-2, with TRBD2 matching over 15 bases. In germline, CDR1 is SGHTA, CDR2 FQGTGA. Losses at the gene ends were 4 bases for V and 7 bases for J; bases not matched to a gene: 10. The CDR3 sequence is 18 residues long. The whole variable domain, filled in from reference TRBV7-3 and TRBJ2-2, reads GAGVSQTPSNKVTEKGKYVELRCDPISGHTALYWYRQSLGQGPEFLIYFQGTGAADDSGLPNDRFFAVRPEGSVSTLKIQRTERGDSAVYLCASSSTGGLAGGSGELFFGEGSRLTVL.

This clonotype was observed a handful of times. This chain connects TRBV19 to TRBJ2-1; 8 positions match TRBD1. The V gene's germline CDR1 is LNHDA and CDR2 SQIVND (reference sequence). The V segment lost 2 bases and the J segment 5 bases; nucleotides outside the gene matches: 5. The CDR3 totals 15 residues. CDR3 nucleotides: TGTGCCAGTAGTATAATGGACAGGGCTGACAATGAGCAGTTCTTC. It specifies CASSIMDRADNEQFF.

The chain combines TRBV6-2 or TRBV6-3 with TRBJ1-5, with D maybe TRBD1 (6 bases). Germline lookup yields CDR1 MNHEY and CDR2 SVGEGT. The CDR3 extends over 15 amino acids. The V and J ends lost 4 bases and 4 bases respectively, with 14 bases between them. The CDR3 DNA is TGTGCCAGCAGTTCCCGGGACAAGCTAAATCAGCCCCAGCATTTT. This translates into CASSSRDKLNQPQHF.

This clonotype came up a few times. The chain links TRBV7-2 to TRBJ2-1; 13 positions agree with TRBD2. The CDR3 loop spans 15 amino acids. The junction had 6 bases not matched to a gene; V was cut back by 5 bases and J by 8 bases. The V gene's germline CDR1 is SGHTA and CDR2 FQGNSA. The CDR3 sequence is CASSPTSGRLHEQFF. The CDR3 DNA is TGTGCCAGCAGCCCGACTAGCGGGAGGTTGCATGAGCAGTTCTTC.

The V call is TRBV5-1, the J call TRBJ2-6; D could derive from TRBD1 or TRBD2 (5 bases each). This CDR3 is 19 amino acids long. V lost 1 base and J lost 9, with 26 bases in between. Germline CDR1 reads SGHRS; CDR2 reads YFSETQ. CDR3 loop: CASSLRGRDPESPGNVLTF. The CDR3 DNA follows: TGCGCCAGCAGCTTGCGGGGCCGGGATCCGGAAAGCCCCGGCAACGTCCTGACTTTC. Variable domain in full (rest from reference TRBV5-1 and TRBJ2-6): KAGVTQTPRYLIKTRGQQVTLSCSPISGHRSVSWYQQTPGQGLQFLFEYFSETQRNKGNFPGRFSGRQFSNSRSEMNVSTLELGDSALYLCASSLRGRDPESPGNVLTFGAGSRLTVL.

This clonotype has a handful of counts. The chain combines TRBV5-6 with TRBJ1-4; D not certain. V was trimmed by 0 bases and J by 7 bases, leaving 13 bases between them. The germline V gene encodes CDR1 SGHDT and CDR2 YYEEEE. CDR3 length: 15 residues. The CDR3 nucleotides read TGTGCCAGCAGCTTGGAAGGTTTGGGAGCTGAAAAACTGTTTTTT. This gives the protein CASSLEGLGAEKLFF.

The chain uses TRBV6-5 and TRBJ2-5; 7 positions agree with TRBD1. The CDR3 has 15 amino acids. Trimming took 4 bases from V and 2 from J; bases not matched to a gene: 7. CDR1 is MNHEY and CDR2 is SVGAGI in the germline V gene. CDR3 sequence: CASSLNRGFQETQYF. Here the CDR3 DNA reads TGTGCCAGCAGTTTAAACAGGGGCTTTCAAGAGACCCAGTACTTC.

This clonotype was seen only a few times. CDR3 sequence (DNA): TGCAGCGGTGAGACACATCAAGAGACCCAGTACTTC. As protein: CSGETHQETQYF. The chain uses TRBV29-1 and TRBJ2-5; D call uncertain. The CDR3 length is 12 residues. Germline V gives CDR1 SQVTM, CDR2 ANQGSEA. V lost 7 bases, J lost 2 bases, and 11 bases lay in between.

In this sample, this clonotype turned up a few times. The rearrangement joins TRBV7-9 to TRBJ1-6; 8 bases fit TRBD1. The germline V gene has CDR1 SEHNR and CDR2 FQNEAQ (reference sequence). The CDR3 contains 14 residues. Losses at the gene ends were 5 bases for V and 14 bases for J; bases not matched to a gene: 11. The CDR3 reads CASSPDREFQALHF. Here the CDR3 DNA reads TGTGCCAGCAGCCCGGACAGGGAGTTTCAGGCCCTCCACTTT.

This clonotype was counted between two and nine times. The genes are TRBV5-1 and TRBJ2-2; 7 bases fit TRBD1. Germline lookup yields CDR1 SGHRS and CDR2 YFSETQ. This CDR3 is built from 15 residues. Germline trimming cut 4 bases from V and 7 bases from J; bases unmatched to any gene: 10. CDR3 coding DNA: TGCGCCAGCAGCCAGAACAGGGGCAATCGCGGGGAGCTGTTTTTT. Encoded protein: CASSQNRGNRGELFF.

The V call is TRBV4-1, the J call TRBJ2-7, with 9 bases identical to TRBD2. Germline lookup yields CDR1 MGHRA and CDR2 YSYEKL. J was trimmed by 5 bases and V by 5 bases; bases with no gene match: 7. This CDR3 spans 14 amino acids. CDR3 amino acids: CASSRIAGVDEQYV. The DNA for the CDR3 is TGCGCCAGCAGCAGGATAGCGGGGGTTGACGAGCAGTACGTC.

The chain couples TRBV27 to TRBJ2-2; TRBD1 agrees at 9 bases. V lost 4 bases, J lost 2 bases, and 8 bases stayed unmatched. This CDR3 is 17 amino acids long. Germline values: CDR1 MNHEY, CDR2 SMNVEV (reference sequence). CDR3 residues: CASSYATGGANTGELFF. CDR3 nucleotide sequence: TGTGCCAGCAGTTACGCAACAGGGGGCGCCAACACCGGGGAGCTGTTTTTT.

V gene TRBV29-1 combines with J gene TRBJ2-5, with D perhaps matching TRBD1 (5 bases). V was pared by 3 bases and J by 5 bases, with 10 bases between. The CDR3 runs to 12 residues. Germline CDR1 reads SQVTM; CDR2 reads ANQGSEA. CDR3 loop: CSVDQGVETQYF. CDR3 nucleotide sequence: TGCAGCGTTGACCAGGGTGTGGAGACCCAGTACTTC.